These 14 T cell receptor beta chains were all obtained from the same sample, sequenced in a study of CD8 T cells in ankylosing spondylitis (dated by TCRdb to 2015 to 2018). Library prep was done by 5' RACE. The listed sequencing device is Illumina HiSeq 2500. TCRdb trimmed public reads at Q25 via fastp, called clones via MiXCR and kept in-frame beta chains. Each entry merges the rows of one CDR3 protein and shows their most common DNA and genes. The sample yields fewer than 130,000 distinct CDR3 sequences; about 25% were counted once. The ten biggest clones cover roughly an eighth of the sample. Sequenced input: synovial fluid, either unsorted or a sorted T cell fraction (not recorded which). The receptors stem from a male donor with ankylosing spondylitis.

This clonotype was seen a handful of times. This chain uses TRBV7-9 with TRBJ2-1; tentative D call: TRBD2 (5 bases). Germline-derived CDR1 and CDR2 are SEHNR and FQNEAQ (reference sequence). V gave up 5 bases and J gave up 5 bases, with 13 bases separating them. This CDR3 is 14 amino acids long. CDR3 loop: CASSPGVGDNEQFF. CDR3 nucleotide sequence: TGTGCCAGCAGCCCCGGGGTTGGTGACAATGAGCAGTTCTTC.

The chain has TRBV7-2 and TRBJ1-5, with 7 bases aligning to TRBD1. After removal of 5 bases from V and 4 bases from J, the junction contained 11 bases not matched to a gene. The CDR3 contains 16 residues. The V gene's germline CDR1 is SGHTA and CDR2 FQGNSA. CDR3 sequence (DNA): TGTGCCAGCAGCCTAGACAGGGTAGCGACGAATCAGCCCCAGCATTTT. Protein sequence: CASSLDRVATNQPQHF.

This clonotype was picked up many times. This sequence joins TRBV5-5 and TRBJ2-7, with TRBD2 identical over 7 bases. This CDR3 is 15 amino acids long. Germline trimming cut 0 bases from V and 4 bases from J; bases unmatched to any gene: 7. Looked up from germline, CDR1 is SGHKS and CDR2 is YYEKEE (reference sequence). For the CDR3, the DNA is TGTGCCAGCAGCTTGGGACTAGCCTTCGGGTACGAGCAGTACGTC. It translates to CASSLGLAFGYEQYV.

DNA for the CDR3: TGCAGTGCGCGGGACAGGGGTTACGAGCAGTACTTC. Translated: CSARDRGYEQYF. V usage is TRBV20-1 and J usage is TRBJ2-7; TRBD1 matches 10 bases. Germline V gene lookup returns CDR1 DFQATT and CDR2 SNEGSKA (reference sequence). V lost 6 bases, J lost 4 bases, and 3 bases stayed unmatched. CDR3 size: 12 residues.

The V and J genes are TRBV5-1 and TRBJ1-1; 7 nucleotides align to TRBD1. V shed 7 bases, J shed 4 bases, and the junction held 7 bases outside the gene matches. CDR1 is SGHRS and CDR2 is YFSETQ in the germline V gene. The CDR3 has 13 residues. The CDR3 DNA is TGCGCCAGCGGGAGGGGGCCGGGCACTGAAGCTTTCTTT. This translates into CASGRGPGTEAFF. Complete variable domain (other parts from reference TRBV5-1 and TRBJ1-1): KAGVTQTPRYLIKTRGQQVTLSCSPISGHRSVSWYQQTPGQGLQFLFEYFSETQRNKGNFPGRFSGRQFSNSRSEMNVSTLELGDSALYLCASGRGPGTEAFFGQGTRLTVV.

The chain combines TRBV29-1 with TRBJ1-2, with 8 positions matching TRBD1. CDR1 is SQVTM and CDR2 is ANQGSEA in the germline V gene. The CDR3 has 14 amino acids. With V trimmed by 4 bases and J by 4 bases, 8 bases remained unmatched. The CDR3 bases are TGCAGCGTTGTGAGGGCAGGGGGCAGCTATGGCTACACCTTC. Its protein product is CSVVRAGGSYGYTF.

DNA for the CDR3: TGTGCCAGTAGTATAAACAAGAACTACGAGCAGTACTTC. Its translation: CASSINKNYEQYF. The V call is TRBV19, the J call TRBJ2-7; D gene unclear. From germline, CDR1 is LNHDA and CDR2 SQIVND (reference sequence). This CDR3 has 13 amino acids. Trimming stripped 2 bases from V and 3 bases from J, with 8 bases between.

This clonotype has a handful of counts. The chain uses TRBV6-1 and TRBJ1-2; TRBD1 aligns across 10 bases. The CDR3 is 17 residues long. Trimming removed 6 bases from V and 0 bases from J; junction bases left unmatched: 10. Germline assignment: CDR1 MNHNS and CDR2 SASEGT. CDR3 in DNA: TGTGCCAGCAGGAGGGGGACAGGGGAACAAGCTAACTATGGCTACACCTTC. Amino acid sequence: CASRRGTGEQANYGYTF.

The chain's CDR3 is CASSFEGFSQPQHF. Written as DNA, the CDR3 is TGTGCCAGCAGCTTTGAGGGCTTTAGCCAGCCCCAGCATTTT. This rearrangement joins TRBV7-2 to TRBJ1-5, with D unclear. The CDR3 is 14 amino acids. V lost 3 bases to trimming and J lost 7 bases, with 13 bases between them. Germline V gene lookup returns CDR1 SGHTA and CDR2 FQGNSA.

V gene TRBV7-6 combines with J gene TRBJ1-1; a possible D gene is TRBD1 (5 bases). The V end lost 2 bases, the J end lost 5 bases, and 9 bases lay between the germline ends. Germline loops: CDR1 SGHVS, CDR2 FNYEAQ. This CDR3 has 13 amino acids. In DNA, the CDR3 is TGTGCCAGCAGCTTACAGAGGGGTACTGAAGCTTTCTTT. This sequence encodes CASSLQRGTEAFF.

The chain is built from TRBV28 and TRBJ1-3, with a tentative D call TRBD1 (6 bases). Germline CDR1 is MDHEN and CDR2 is SYDVKM. V dropped 6 bases and J dropped 0 bases, with 12 bases sitting between them. This CDR3 has 15 amino acids. The CDR3 loop reads CASRQPGVSGNTIYF. DNA for the CDR3: TGTGCCAGCAGGCAGCCAGGGGTCTCTGGAAACACCATATATTTT.

The V call is TRBV7-8, the J call TRBJ2-2, with 7 bases fitting TRBD1. This CDR3 spans 16 amino acids. Germline CDR1 SGHVS, CDR2 FQNEAQ. V shed 3 bases and J 6 bases; nucleotides not matched to a gene: 10. The CDR3 is CASSFGPGGSAGELFF. CDR3 nucleotides: TGTGCCAGCAGCTTTGGTCCAGGGGGTAGCGCCGGGGAGCTGTTTTTT. The whole variable domain, filled in from reference TRBV7-8 and TRBJ2-2, reads GAGVSQSPRYKVAKRGQDVALRCDPISGHVSLFWYQQALGQGPEFLTYFQNEAQLDKSGLPSDRFFAERPEGSVSTLKIQRTQQEDSAVYLCASSFGPGGSAGELFFGEGSRLTVL.

The chain has TRBV5-5 and TRBJ2-1; D not resolved. This CDR3 is built from 11 residues. V was cut by 5 bases and J by 8 bases, with 8 bases left in between. The V gene's germline CDR1 is SGHKS and CDR2 YYEKEE (reference sequence). CDR3 coding DNA: TGTGCCAGCAGTTTTGGCTATGAGCAGTTCTTC. It translates to CASSFGYEQFF. The variable domain in full, with the rest retrieved from reference TRBV5-5 and TRBJ2-1, is DAGVTQSPTHLIKTRGQQVTLRCSPISGHKSVSWYQQVLGQGPQFIFQYYEKEERGRGNFPDRFSARQFPNYSSELNVNALLLGDSALYLCASSFGYEQFFGPGTRLTVL.

The V and J genes are TRBV7-2 and TRBJ2-7; 11 bases are shared with TRBD2. Unmatched junction bases numbered 4, after V lost 1 base and J lost 2 bases. The germline CDR1 and CDR2 sequences are SGHTA and FQGNSA. The CDR3 covers 16 residues. The CDR3 region has the DNA TGTGCCAGCAGCTTAGGTTTAGCGGGGGGGACCTACGAGCAGTACTTC. Residues: CASSLGLAGGTYEQYF.